Listed below are T cell receptor beta chains from one sample, sequenced in a study of radiation and T cells in renal cell carcinoma. Repertoires were generated with immunoSEQ multiplex PCR, while TCRdb's copy carries only in-frame clones and drops some. Of fewer than 20,000 clones in the sample, around 55% were seen once. The material was tumor tissue, obtained from a patient whose treatment included radiotherapy and nephrectomy. The receptors were sampled from a man aged 50 to 60 with renal cell carcinoma. The CDR3 runs from the conserved cysteine through the conserved F or W. The D gene is left open where the match is weak. Clone sizes are given selectively: once, few, many, or a class where the clone is expanded.

clone_size d_call j_call v_call cdr3_aa cdr3_nt
- - TRBJ2-4 TRBV5-5 CASSSDRILAKNIQYF TGTGCCAGCAGCTCGGACCGGATCTTAGCCAAAAACATTCAGTACTTC
once - TRBJ2-3 TRBV5-1 CASSLNPGSDTQYF TGCGCCAGCAGCTTAAATCCAGGGTCAGATACGCAGTATTTT
- TRBD2 TRBJ2-5 TRBV4-2 CASSQASLAHLQETQYF TGTGCCAGCAGCCAAGCTTCACTAGCGCACCTCCAAGAGACCCAGTACTTC
- - TRBJ1-2 TRBV7-6 CASSSSRVGSGDGYTF TGTGCCAGCAGCTCCAGCCGCGTGGGGTCAGGGGATGGCTACACCTTC
- TRBD1 TRBJ2-5 TRBV7-9 CASSTGTGQETQYF TGTGCCAGCAGCACTGGGACAGGGCAAGAGACCCAGTACTTC
many TRBD1 TRBJ1-2 TRBV5-1 CASTQNRGSYGYTF TGCGCCAGCACCCAGAACAGGGGTAGCTATGGCTACACCTTC
once TRBD1 TRBJ1-5 TRBV30 CAWSVRDRVNQPQHF TGTGCCTGGAGTGTACGGGACAGGGTAAATCAGCCCCAGCATTTT
few TRBD1 TRBJ1-5 TRBV15 CATSSFGTGPNQPQHF TGTGCCACCAGCAGCTTCGGGACAGGCCCCAATCAGCCCCAGCATTTT
- TRBD2 TRBJ2-7 TRBV10-3 CAIRWTSGRTEQYF TGTGCCATCAGATGGACTAGCGGGAGAACAGAGCAGTACTTC
- - TRBJ1-1 TRBV5-1 CASSLSTIDSNTEAFF TGCGCCAGCAGCTTGTCGACAATCGACTCGAACACTGAAGCTTTCTTT
- TRBD1 TRBJ1-1 TRBV5-4 CASSLEGQGMNTEAFF TGTGCCAGCAGCTTGGAGGGACAGGGTATGAACACTGAAGCTTTCTTT
- - TRBJ1-5 TRBV30 CAWSGNSNQPQHF TGTGCCTGGAGTGGGAATAGCAATCAGCCCCAGCATTTT
few - TRBJ1-5 TRBV27 CASSWGALQPQHF TGTGCCAGCAGTTGGGGGGCTTTGCAGCCCCAGCATTTT
- TRBD2 TRBJ2-1 TRBV5-1 CASSLGSSGRSSEQFF TGCGCCAGCAGCTTGGGTTCCAGCGGGAGATCGAGTGAGCAGTTCTTC
- TRBD2 TRBJ2-5 TRBV11-2 CASSFGTSGGQETQYF TGTGCCAGCAGCTTCGGGACTAGCGGGGGACAAGAGACCCAGTACTTC
- - TRBJ1-2 TRBV7-2 CASSLAHGSSGYTF TGTGCCAGCAGCTTAGCCCATGGGTCGAGTGGCTACACCTTC
few - TRBJ1-5 TRBV2 CASRLDQPQHF TGTGCCAGCAGACTGGATCAGCCCCAGCATTTT
- - TRBJ1-1 TRBV5-1 CASSLVPNTEAFF TGCGCCAGCAGCTTGGTTCCGAACACTGAAGCTTTCTTT
many - TRBJ2-5 TRBV30 CAWISTLREEETQYF TGTGCCTGGATATCAACCCTTAGGGAAGAAGAGACCCAGTACTTC
once - TRBJ2-1 TRBV27 CASSPIDYNEQFF TGTGCCAGCAGTCCAATCGACTACAATGAGCAGTTCTTC
- - TRBJ2-1 TRBV30 CAWSVNSGALGIWDNEQFF TGTGCCTGGAGTGTAAATAGTGGGGCATTGGGTATATGGGACAATGAGCAGTTCTTC
- TRBD1 TRBJ1-2 TRBV10-2 CASSETRGQGHGYTF TGCGCCAGCAGTGAGACTAGAGGACAGGGTCATGGCTACACCTTC
- - TRBJ1-2 TRBV30 CAWSVKGWAYGYTF TGTGCCTGGAGTGTTAAGGGATGGGCCTATGGCTACACCTTC
- - TRBJ2-2 TRBV5-1 CASRPGPPNTGELFF TGCGCCAGCAGGCCCGGACCCCCGAACACCGGGGAGCTGTTTTTT
- TRBD2 TRBJ2-5 TRBV9 CASSVAQSGVETQYF TGTGCCAGCAGCGTAGCTCAGAGCGGGGTGGAGACCCAGTACTTC
- TRBD2 TRBJ2-7 TRBV5-5 CASSLPSGRGGEQYF TGTGCCAGCAGCTTACCTAGCGGGCGAGGGGGCGAGCAGTACTTC
- - TRBJ2-3 TRBV5-1 CASSPLAETSTDTQYF TGCGCCAGCAGCCCCTTAGCGGAGACTAGCACAGATACGCAGTATTTT
- - TRBJ1-2 TRBV6-5 CASSSATGIGSYTF TGTGCCAGCAGTTCCGCTACGGGGATAGGTAGCTACACCTTC
- - TRBJ2-1 TRBV4-2 CASSQGVFNNEQFF TGTGCCAGCAGCCAAGGAGTGTTTAACAATGAGCAGTTCTTC
- TRBD1 TRBJ2-1 TRBV10-3 CAISKGQGANEQFF TGTGCCATCAGTAAAGGACAGGGGGCTAATGAGCAGTTCTTC
- - TRBJ2-7 TRBV23-1 CASRAIIGAPPEYF TGCGCCAGCCGCGCCATTATCGGGGCACCGCCGGAGTACTTC